One and the same sample provided the 30 T cell receptor beta chains below, sequenced in a study of T cell responses to AZD1222 COVID-19 vaccine. Profiling relied on immunoSEQ multiplex PCR, and the TCRdb table lists in-frame clones only, not all of them. The sample has roughly 150,000 clones; around 88% are singletons. Sequenced material: peripheral blood, taken on day 0 of MenACWY control vaccination. These receptors all stem from an adult in good health.

This rearrangement joins TRBV5-1 to TRBJ1-5, with 12 nucleotides matching TRBD1. The CDR3 sequence is 15 residues long. Unmatched junction bases numbered 4, after V lost 4 bases and J lost 5 bases. Germline V gene sequence: CDR1 SGHRS, CDR2 YFSETQ. The CDR3 loop reads CASSMGQGAHQPQHF. The CDR3 bases are TGCGCCAGCAGCATGGGACAGGGGGCACATCAGCCCCAGCATTTT.

In its sample, this clone was seen once. The J gene is TRBJ1-2, the V gene TRBV28; D perhaps matches TRBD1 (6 bases). The CDR3 length is 15 residues. Looked up from germline, CDR1 is MDHEN and CDR2 is SYDVKM. Trimming took 6 bases from V and 3 from J, leaving 17 bases between them. DNA of the CDR3: TGTGCCAGCAGCATGGGGGCAGGGGTGGACTATGGCTACACCTTC. Residues: CASSMGAGVDYGYTF.

V and J are TRBV12-3 or TRBV12-4 and TRBJ1-2, with D tentatively TRBD1 (5 bases). V shed 11 bases and J shed 3 bases, with 16 bases lying between them. The CDR3 totals 13 residues. The CDR3, as DNA: TGTGCCGTCGGTCCGGGACTGTACTATGGCTACACCTTC. It is translated as CAVGPGLYYGYTF.

The rearrangement links TRBV9 to TRBJ1-5; D gene uncertain. Trimming cost V 4 bases and J 2 bases, with 10 bases left between them. In germline, CDR1 is SGDLS, CDR2 YYNGEE. This CDR3 comprises 14 residues. CDR3 DNA: TGTGCCAGCAGCCCCACTTCGGGCAATCAGCCCCAGCATTTT. Translation: CASSPTSGNQPQHF.

Regarding this clone: The identical CDR3 is also encoded by other nucleotide sequences in the sample. The rearrangement uses TRBV30 and TRBJ1-6; TRBD1 matches at 9 bases. CDR3 size: 15 residues. Germline V gives CDR1 GTSNPN, CDR2 SVGIG (reference sequence). Unmatched junction bases numbered 7, after V lost 3 bases and J lost 7 bases. CDR3: CAWSGPGQGNSPLHF. The CDR3 DNA follows: TGTGCCTGGAGCGGACCGGGACAGGGCAATTCACCCCTCCACTTT.

This clone was detected only a few times. DNA for the CDR3: TGTGCCAGCAGCCGCGGGACAGGGGACACTGAAGCTTTCTTT. This gives the protein CASSRGTGDTEAFF. The rearrangement joins TRBV3-1 (or the pseudogene TRBV3-2) to TRBJ1-1; 10 bases are shared with TRBD1. V dropped 4 bases and J dropped 3; count of bases not matched to a gene: 2. The CDR3 loop spans 14 amino acids. The germline gives CDR1 LGHDT, CDR2 YNNKEL (reference sequence).

The gene calls are TRBV5-5 and TRBJ1-2; D is perhaps TRBD1 (5 bases). This CDR3 has 19 residues. V was shortened by 0 bases and J by 0 bases, with 21 bases between the two germline ends. Germline V gives CDR1 SGHKS, CDR2 YYEKEE (reference sequence). The CDR3 sequence is CASSLAPQSGRITNYGYTF. The CDR3, as DNA: TGTGCCAGCAGCTTGGCTCCTCAGTCGGGACGGATTACTAACTATGGCTACACCTTC.

The chain employs TRBV5-4 and TRBJ2-1, with 7 bases fitting TRBD2. The CDR3 length is 15 residues. The V gene's germline CDR1 is SGHNT and CDR2 YYREEE (reference sequence). Losses at the gene ends were 4 bases for V and 5 bases for J; bases not matched to a gene: 9. The CDR3 DNA reads as TGTGCCAGCAGCCCCTTTCGGGGGGACCACAATGAGCAGTTCTTC. It encodes CASSPFRGDHNEQFF.

This clone was seen only once. The CDR3 sequence: CASSIGLGGGHSNQPQHF. DNA of the CDR3: TGTGCCAGTAGTATAGGTCTCGGCGGAGGACATAGCAATCAGCCCCAGCATTTT. The J gene is TRBJ1-5, the V gene TRBV19, with D tentatively TRBD1 (5 bases). The germline gives CDR1 LNHDA, CDR2 SQIVND (reference sequence). The CDR3 totals 18 residues. V lost 1 base to trimming and J lost 0 bases, with 16 bases between them.

To note about this clone: Other nucleotide sequences in the sample specify the same CDR3. The V gene is TRBV5-1, the J gene TRBJ2-2, with D perhaps TRBD1 or TRBD2 (5 bases each). Germline assignment: CDR1 SGHRS and CDR2 YFSETQ. CDR3 length: 14 amino acids. V lost 1 base and J 5 bases, leaving 9 bases between the germline ends. CDR3 DNA: TGCGCCAGCAGCTTGACCGGGACGACCGGGGAGCTGTTTTTT. This sequence encodes CASSLTGTTGELFF.

V gene TRBV19 combines with J gene TRBJ2-1; the match to TRBD2 covers 7 bases. V dropped 7 bases and J dropped 6; count of bases not matched to a gene: 6. The CDR3 contains 13 residues. CDR1 is LNHDA and CDR2 is SQIVND in the germline V gene (reference sequence). The CDR3 reads CASTVTGGNEQFF. The CDR3, as DNA: TGTGCCAGTACCGTAACGGGAGGCAATGAGCAGTTCTTC. Full variable domain (missing parts from reference TRBV19 and TRBJ2-1): DGGITQSPKYLFRKEGQNVTLSCEQNLNHDAMYWYRQDPGQGLRLIYYSQIVNDFQKGDIAEGYSVSREKKESFPLTVTSAQKNPTAFYLCASTVTGGNEQFFGPGTRLTVL.

The chain couples TRBV9 to TRBJ2-7, with 8 bases lining up with TRBD1. With V trimmed by 4 bases and J by 3 bases, 3 bases remained unmatched. The CDR3 totals 13 residues. CDR1 SGDLS and CDR2 YYNGEE come from the germline V gene. In DNA form, the CDR3 reads TGTGCCAGCAGCTCAGGGGGCAGCTACGAGCAGTACTTC. This translates into CASSSGGSYEQYF.

This chain connects TRBV12-5 to TRBJ2-7; 11 bases agree with TRBD1. Germline V CDR1 and CDR2: LGHNT, FRNRAP. This CDR3 is 14 amino acids long. With V trimmed by 5 bases and J by 6 bases, 6 bases remained unmatched. CDR3 sequence: CASGTSGTGGEQYF. In nucleotides, the CDR3 is TGTGCTAGTGGTACCTCCGGGACAGGGGGCGAGCAGTACTTC.

V is TRBV7-9 and J is TRBJ1-1; D is undetermined. The V gene's germline CDR1 is SEHNR and CDR2 FQNEAQ (reference sequence). Trimming cost V 1 base and J 6 bases, with 15 bases left between them. The CDR3 has 15 residues. CDR3 bases: TGTGCCAGCAGCTTAGTTTATGGGCTCGTGGCTGAAGCTTTCTTT. It yields the protein CASSLVYGLVAEAFF.

A single count supports this clone. The chain uses TRBV5-4 and TRBJ1-1, with TRBD1 matching over 12 bases. V gave up 4 bases and J gave up 5 bases; unmatched junction bases: 9. The CDR3 has 16 amino acids. In germline, CDR1 is SGHNT, CDR2 YYREEE (reference sequence). The CDR3 sequence is CASSLGTGGRRTEAFF. The CDR3 DNA follows: TGTGCCAGCAGCCTCGGGACAGGGGGCAGAAGGACTGAAGCTTTCTTT.

V and J are TRBV7-2 and TRBJ2-5; D gene unclear. Trimming took 0 bases from V and 4 from J, leaving 9 bases between them. This CDR3 contains 14 residues. The germline V gene has CDR1 SGHTA and CDR2 FQGNSA. CDR3 sequence reads: CASSLAAVRETQYF. CDR3 nucleotide sequence: TGTGCCAGCAGCTTAGCAGCTGTAAGAGAGACCCAGTACTTC.

The CDR3 DNA sequence: TGCAGCGGCAGGAGCGGGAGGCACAATGAGCAGTTCTTC. It yields the protein CSGRSGRHNEQFF. The rearrangement uses TRBV29-1 and TRBJ2-1, with 9 bases fitting TRBD2. Germline CDR1 reads SQVTM; CDR2 reads ANQGSEA. With 7 bases clipped from V and 5 bases from J, the junction kept 6 bases outside the gene matches. This CDR3 contains 13 residues.

The chain links TRBV7-9 to TRBJ1-4; no firm D call. This CDR3 is built from 12 residues. Germline V gene data show CDR1 as SEHNR and CDR2 as FQNEAQ (reference sequence). V was clipped by 1 base and J by 8 bases, with 5 bases between them. CDR3 DNA: TGTGCCAGCAGCTTAGTTCGGGAAAAACTGTTTTTT. Protein: CASSLVREKLFF.

The chain employs TRBV30 and TRBJ1-6; TRBD1 is a possible D gene (5 bases). V was trimmed by 4 bases and J by 8 bases, leaving 12 bases between them. Germline V lookup: CDR1 GTSNPN, CDR2 SVGIG (reference sequence). There are 13 residues in the CDR3. DNA of the CDR3: TGTGCCTGGAACAGAGGAGGGGATTCACCCCTCCACTTT. Protein product: CAWNRGGDSPLHF.

The rearrangement links TRBV3-1 (or the pseudogene TRBV3-2) to TRBJ1-6; 9 bases are a match to TRBD1. CDR1 is LGHDT, CDR2 YNNKEL, per germline (reference sequence). V was pared by 1 base and J by 7 bases, with 2 bases of the junction left unmatched. There are 15 residues in the CDR3. CDR3 DNA: TGTGCCAGCAGCCAAGGGGACAGGGTCAATTCACCCCTCCACTTT. Protein sequence: CASSQGDRVNSPLHF.

Points on this clone: An end of the junction does not agree with germline; a read error may underlie this. The chain has TRBV7-2 and TRBJ2-1, with a possible D match to TRBD2 (6 bases). The CDR3 length is 13 residues. Germline assignment: CDR1 SGHTA and CDR2 FQGNSA. The CDR3 nucleotides read TGTGCCAGCAGTCCTAAACGGGAGTTCCAACACGTCTTC. The encoded protein is CASSPKREFQHVF.

The chain couples TRBV9 to TRBJ1-1; D not resolved. Trimming took off 2 bases at V and 5 bases at J, with 10 bases between the two ends. CDR1 is SGDLS and CDR2 is YYNGEE in the germline V gene. CDR3 length: 13 residues. The CDR3 here is CASSVGPRTEAFF. The DNA of the CDR3 is TGTGCCAGCAGCGTTGGGCCCAGAACTGAAGCTTTCTTT.

This clone appeared a single time. The chain has TRBV28 and TRBJ2-1, with 8 bases matching TRBD2. Germline V gene sequence: CDR1 MDHEN, CDR2 SYDVKM. The CDR3 spans 14 residues. V lost 4 bases and J lost 9; bases outside the gene matches: 8. The CDR3 is CASSSGTRRGEQFF. The CDR3 coding sequence is TGTGCCAGCAGTTCCGGGACTAGGCGGGGTGAGCAGTTCTTC.

This chain connects TRBV6-2 or TRBV6-3 to TRBJ2-2, with 8 bases that match TRBD2. The CDR3 runs to 15 residues. V shed 4 bases and J 4 bases; nucleotides not matched to a gene: 5. Germline-derived CDR1 and CDR2 are MNHEY and SVGEGT. CDR3 bases: TGTGCCAGCAGTTTCGGGAGGGGGGGCACCGGGGAGCTGTTTTTT. It yields the protein CASSFGRGGTGELFF.

V usage is TRBV11-2 and J usage is TRBJ2-7; TRBD2 is a possible D gene (5 bases). V lost 3 bases to trimming and J lost 7 bases, with 16 bases between them. The germline V gene has CDR1 SGHAT and CDR2 FQNNGV. This CDR3 is built from 14 residues. CDR3 coding DNA: TGTGCCAGCAGCTTTGAGAGGGCCAGGAGTGAGCAGTACTTC. Its protein product is CASSFERARSEQYF.

This chain links TRBV5-8 with TRBJ2-4; D gene uncertain. This CDR3 region has 15 residues. Trimming left V 2 bases short and J 7 bases short, with 16 bases between. CDR1 and CDR2 (germline): SGHTS, YDEGEE. The chain's CDR3 is CASSLGDPRRNIQYF. DNA for the CDR3: TGTGCCAGCAGCTTAGGTGACCCGCGGCGGAACATTCAGTACTTC.

In nucleotides, the CDR3 is TGTGCCAGCAGCGTAGGGACAGGGTACTACGAGCAGTACTTC. This codes for CASSVGTGYYEQYF. The chain couples TRBV9 to TRBJ2-7, with 8 bases matching TRBD1. V lost 0 bases, J lost 3 bases, and 2 bases stayed unmatched. Per germline, CDR1 SGDLS and CDR2 YYNGEE. This CDR3 is built from 14 residues. Based on the CDR3 plus reference TRBV9 and TRBJ2-7, the full variable domain is DSGVTQTPKHLITATGQRVTLRCSPRSGDLSVYWYQQSLDQGLQFLIQYYNGEERAKGNILERFSAQQFPDLHSELNLSSLELGDSALYFCASSVGTGYYEQYFGPGTRLTVT.

The chain uses TRBV7-9 and TRBJ2-1; 9 bases are a match to TRBD1. V lost 5 bases and J lost 0; bases outside the gene matches: 5. Germline V gene sequence: CDR1 SEHNR, CDR2 FQNEAQ (reference sequence). The CDR3 contains 16 residues. As DNA, the CDR3 is TGTGCCAGCAGCCGAAACAGGGGGCACTCCTACAATGAGCAGTTCTTC. Residues: CASSRNRGHSYNEQFF.

The chain employs TRBV5-1 and TRBJ1-4; D not resolved. The V gene's germline CDR1 is SGHRS and CDR2 YFSETQ. The CDR3 extends over 13 amino acids. The V end was cut by 3 bases, the J end by 5 bases, with 8 bases between. CDR3 nucleotides: TGCGCCAGCAGCTCCGGACCGAATGAAAAACTGTTTTTT. Translated: CASSSGPNEKLFF.

CDR3 residues: CASSIPDNQPQHF. The CDR3 DNA reads as TGTGCCAGTAGTATCCCGGATAATCAGCCCCAGCATTTT. The chain combines TRBV19 with TRBJ1-5; D call uncertain. Per germline, CDR1 LNHDA and CDR2 SQIVND (reference sequence). This CDR3 contains 13 residues. V lost 3 bases and J 4 bases, leaving 7 bases between the germline ends.